A single sample is the source of the 22 T cell receptor beta chains below, sequenced in a study of response to subunit inactivated influenza vaccine. TCRdb ran MiXCR on the RT-PCR reads and lists one entry per CDR3 protein. Of 500,000 to 750,000 distinct CDR3 sequences listed, approximately 15% are singletons. This specimen was PBMCs from blood, taken 12 days after vaccination. These receptors all stem from a man in his fifties who received an inactivated influenza vaccine.

CDR3 bases: TGTGCCAGCAGCCAGGGGGCCAGGGGTTTAAGCTCCTACGAGCAGTACTTC. This codes for CASSQGARGLSSYEQYF. The chain couples TRBV3-1 to TRBJ2-7; possibly TRBD1 for D (6 bases). The germline V and J ends were trimmed by 3 bases and 0 bases, with 18 bases remaining between them. Germline values: CDR1 LGHDT, CDR2 YNNKEL (reference sequence). This CDR3 has 17 amino acids.

The table lists this clonotype with many counts. V is TRBV5-1 and J is TRBJ2-1; a possible D gene is TRBD1 (5 bases). The germline V and J ends were trimmed by 0 bases and 7 bases, with 14 bases remaining between them. The V gene's germline CDR1 is SGHRS and CDR2 YFSETQ. This CDR3 is 15 amino acids long. CDR3 protein: CASSLDRTLRNEQFF. The CDR3 nucleotides are TGCGCCAGCAGCTTGGACAGGACCCTCAGGAATGAGCAGTTCTTC.

This chain uses TRBV7-9 with TRBJ2-1, with TRBD1 identical over 10 bases. The germline gives CDR1 SEHNR, CDR2 FQNEAQ (reference sequence). This CDR3 spans 17 amino acids. V lost 2 bases and J lost 2; bases outside the gene matches: 6. The CDR3, as DNA: TGTGCCAGCAGCTTACCCTCTGGACAGGGGGCCTACAATGAGCAGTTCTTC. It encodes CASSLPSGQGAYNEQFF.

The rearrangement uses TRBV24-1 and TRBJ2-5; maybe TRBD2 (5 bases). Germline lookup yields CDR1 KGHDR and CDR2 SFDVKD. This CDR3 contains 13 residues. V shed 3 bases and J shed 6 bases, with 10 bases lying between them. CDR3: CATSDGGRKTQYF. The CDR3 DNA reads as TGTGCCACCAGTGATGGTGGGAGAAAGACCCAGTACTTC.

This clonotype was counted at least ten times. V gene TRBV12-3 or TRBV12-4 combines with J gene TRBJ2-1; perhaps TRBD2 as D (7 bases). Trimming stripped 6 bases from V and 6 bases from J, with 18 bases between. The length of the CDR3 is 15 residues. In DNA, the CDR3 is TGTGCCAGCAGAGGGGGAAGCGGGGAAGCCAATGAGCAGTTCTTC. Translating it yields CASRGGSGEANEQFF.

V usage is TRBV12-3 or TRBV12-4 and J usage is TRBJ1-1, with D uncertain. V shed 6 bases and J shed 5 bases, with 10 bases lying between them. The CDR3 runs 12 residues. In DNA, the CDR3 is TGTGCCAGCAGCTTATCCTATACTGAAGCTTTCTTT. Translating gives CASSLSYTEAFF.

The chain recombines TRBV7-8 with TRBJ2-1; D is perhaps TRBD2 (6 bases). Germline V gene sequence: CDR1 SGHVS, CDR2 FQNEAQ. CDR3 length: 15 amino acids. V dropped 5 bases and J dropped 4 bases, with 15 bases sitting between them. CDR3 nucleotide sequence: TGTGCCAGCAGCCCGCACCGGGAGTCGTACAATGAGCAGTTCTTC. Protein sequence: CASSPHRESYNEQFF.

The V and J genes are TRBV11-1 and TRBJ2-2, with a weak D call TRBD1 (6 bases). Germline loops: CDR1 SGHAT, CDR2 FQDESV (reference sequence). Trimming took 4 bases from V and 3 from J, leaving 12 bases between them. The CDR3 contains 15 residues. The CDR3 nucleotides read TGTGCCAGCAGCTCTCAGGGGCCGGACACCGGGGAGCTGTTTTTT. This gives the protein CASSSQGPDTGELFF.

This clonotype was observed at least ten times. The rearrangement uses TRBV11-2 and TRBJ2-1; no definite D call. The CDR3 runs 12 residues. V gave up 4 bases and J gave up 9 bases, with 10 bases separating them. Germline CDR1 and CDR2: SGHAT and FQNNGV. CDR3 residues: CASSSGVSEQFF. The CDR3, as DNA: TGTGCCAGCAGCTCAGGAGTGAGTGAGCAGTTCTTC.

The genes are TRBV6-2 or TRBV6-3 and TRBJ2-1; 10 nucleotides align to TRBD1. There are 17 residues in the CDR3. CDR1 MNHEY and CDR2 SVGEGT come from the germline V gene. V was pared by 5 bases and J by 3 bases, with 10 bases of the junction left unmatched. The CDR3 DNA is TGTGCCAGCAGTACGACGCGTGGGACAGGGGTCTACAATGAGCAGTTCTTC. Residues: CASSTTRGTGVYNEQFF.

This clonotype occurred a few times. The chain uses TRBV6-1 and TRBJ1-2; D call uncertain. Trimming left V 3 bases short and J 3 bases short, with 5 bases between. The germline CDR1 and CDR2 sequences are MNHNS and SASEGT. This CDR3 is 12 amino acids long. The CDR3: CASSETYYGYTF. The CDR3 DNA follows: TGTGCCAGCAGTGAGACGTACTATGGCTACACCTTC.

The genes are TRBV12-3 or TRBV12-4 and TRBJ2-3; the D gene is possibly TRBD2 (5 bases). This CDR3 region has 18 residues. V was cut by 3 bases and J by 2 bases, with 21 bases left in between. CDR3 amino acids: CASSLPPEGVMDTDTQYF. CDR3 DNA: TGTGCCAGCAGTTTGCCCCCAGAGGGAGTTATGGACACAGATACGCAGTATTTT.

V usage is TRBV7-8 and J usage is TRBJ1-1, with D possibly being TRBD1 (5 bases). Germline CDR1 SGHVS, CDR2 FQNEAQ. Trimming removed 0 bases from V and 4 bases from J, with 9 bases in between. CDR3 length: 14 residues. The chain's CDR3 is CASSLAWGGTEAFF. DNA for the CDR3: TGTGCCAGCAGCTTAGCTTGGGGCGGCACTGAAGCTTTCTTT.

This clonotype turned up a few times. V is TRBV30 and J is TRBJ1-1, with TRBD1 as a possible D gene (5 bases). The V end lost 5 bases, the J end lost 2 bases, and 9 bases lay between the germline ends. In germline, CDR1 is GTSNPN, CDR2 SVGIG (reference sequence). This CDR3 contains 12 residues. The CDR3 loop is CAWGRGNTEAFF. The DNA for the CDR3 is TGTGCCTGGGGGAGGGGAAACACTGAAGCTTTCTTT.

The CDR3 sequence is CSALSDSLLGEQYF. CDR3 nucleotide sequence: TGCAGTGCTCTCAGCGATTCCCTCCTGGGGGAGCAGTACTTC. V and J are TRBV20-1 and TRBJ2-7; D unclear. This CDR3 contains 14 residues. With 5 bases removed from V and 7 bases from J, the gap between germline ends came to 21 bases. Germline CDR1 reads DFQATT; CDR2 reads SNEGSKA (reference sequence).

This clonotype has a handful of counts. The chain carries TRBV6-1 and TRBJ2-3; 10 nucleotides match TRBD2. Per the germline V gene, CDR1 is MNHNS and CDR2 is SASEGT. CDR3 length equals 17 residues. V shed 6 bases and J 1 base; nucleotides not matched to a gene: 10. The CDR3 region is CASRASGGRPGTDTQYF. Written as DNA, the CDR3 is TGTGCCAGCAGGGCTAGCGGGGGCCGGCCCGGCACAGATACGCAGTATTTT.

The V and J genes are TRBV7-3 and TRBJ2-2; TRBD1 aligns across 8 bases. The CDR3 spans 16 residues. Trimming removed 2 bases from V and 5 bases from J; junction bases left unmatched: 7. Germline V gene data show CDR1 as SGHTA and CDR2 as FQGTGA. In DNA, the CDR3 is TGTGCCAGCAGCTTAGAAGGCAGGGGGCGGACCGGGGAGCTGTTTTTT. The encoded protein is CASSLEGRGRTGELFF.

This clonotype was counted a single time. A read error may be the cause here, since a much bigger clone is one base away. The chain uses TRBV27 and TRBJ2-3; 7 bases line up with TRBD1. Germline loops: CDR1 MNHEY, CDR2 SMNVEV (reference sequence). The CDR3 spans 13 residues. The CDR3 DNA reads as TGTGCCGGCAGTCACTTGGACAGGGATACGCAGTATTTT. Its protein product is CAGSHLDRDTQYF.

The chain recombines TRBV7-3 with TRBJ2-3; 9 positions match TRBD2. The V gene end was trimmed by 2 bases and the J gene end by 5 bases; junction bases not matched to a gene: 5. Germline values: CDR1 SGHTA, CDR2 FQGTGA. The CDR3 extends over 15 amino acids. CDR3 protein: CASSLLAGARDTQYF. The DNA for the CDR3 is TGTGCCAGCAGCTTATTAGCGGGAGCCCGAGATACGCAGTATTTT.

This rearrangement joins TRBV6-2 or TRBV6-3 to TRBJ1-1; D gene ambiguous. Trimming cost V 6 bases and J 4 bases, with 18 bases left between them. Germline CDR1 reads MNHEY; CDR2 reads SVGEGT. This CDR3 spans 15 amino acids. The CDR3 here is CASSPSLVRGTEAFF. In DNA form, the CDR3 reads TGTGCCAGCAGCCCCTCTTTAGTCCGGGGCACTGAAGCTTTCTTT.

There are a few counts of this clonotype. The chain links TRBV15 to TRBJ1-1; D call uncertain. The CDR3 spans 13 residues. Looked up from germline, CDR1 is LNHNV and CDR2 is YYDKDF (reference sequence). With 0 bases removed from V and 4 bases from J, the gap between germline ends came to 6 bases. CDR3 coding DNA: TGTGCCACCAGCAGAGATCAAGGCACTGAAGCTTTCTTT. This gives the protein CATSRDQGTEAFF.

The sample holds a few counts of this clonotype. The rearrangement uses TRBV11-2 and TRBJ2-5; D ambiguous. Trimming left V 5 bases short and J 5 bases short, with 15 bases between. The CDR3 loop spans 14 amino acids. Germline CDR1 SGHAT, CDR2 FQNNGV. The CDR3: CASSLVLVRETQYF. CDR3 sequence (DNA): TGTGCCAGCAGCCTGGTACTCGTGAGGGAGACCCAGTACTTC.